This T cell receptor beta chain stems from a study of blood T cell repertoires in COVID-19. Looking at the study overall: Samples representing acute and convalescent COVID-19 were sourced from the United States, Italy and Spain.

With V trimmed by 3 bases and J by 2 bases, 3 bases remained unmatched. Germline V gene sequence: CDR1 MRHNA, CDR2 SNTAGT. The length of the CDR3 is 15 residues. Sequenced by immunoSEQ multiplex PCR; TCRdb stores in-frame clones only, minus some. The sample holds about 380,000 clones, around 87% seen once. The J gene is TRBJ2-3, the V gene TRBV6-4; 9 bases match TRBD2. This receptor was obtained from a man aged 30-40 years who had recovered from COVID-19. Sequenced sample: PBMCs or T cells enriched from blood (not recorded which). The CDR3 region is CASSEMGLATDTQYF. CDR3 nucleotide sequence: TGTGCCAGCAGTGAGATGGGACTAGCCACAGATACGCAGTATTTT.